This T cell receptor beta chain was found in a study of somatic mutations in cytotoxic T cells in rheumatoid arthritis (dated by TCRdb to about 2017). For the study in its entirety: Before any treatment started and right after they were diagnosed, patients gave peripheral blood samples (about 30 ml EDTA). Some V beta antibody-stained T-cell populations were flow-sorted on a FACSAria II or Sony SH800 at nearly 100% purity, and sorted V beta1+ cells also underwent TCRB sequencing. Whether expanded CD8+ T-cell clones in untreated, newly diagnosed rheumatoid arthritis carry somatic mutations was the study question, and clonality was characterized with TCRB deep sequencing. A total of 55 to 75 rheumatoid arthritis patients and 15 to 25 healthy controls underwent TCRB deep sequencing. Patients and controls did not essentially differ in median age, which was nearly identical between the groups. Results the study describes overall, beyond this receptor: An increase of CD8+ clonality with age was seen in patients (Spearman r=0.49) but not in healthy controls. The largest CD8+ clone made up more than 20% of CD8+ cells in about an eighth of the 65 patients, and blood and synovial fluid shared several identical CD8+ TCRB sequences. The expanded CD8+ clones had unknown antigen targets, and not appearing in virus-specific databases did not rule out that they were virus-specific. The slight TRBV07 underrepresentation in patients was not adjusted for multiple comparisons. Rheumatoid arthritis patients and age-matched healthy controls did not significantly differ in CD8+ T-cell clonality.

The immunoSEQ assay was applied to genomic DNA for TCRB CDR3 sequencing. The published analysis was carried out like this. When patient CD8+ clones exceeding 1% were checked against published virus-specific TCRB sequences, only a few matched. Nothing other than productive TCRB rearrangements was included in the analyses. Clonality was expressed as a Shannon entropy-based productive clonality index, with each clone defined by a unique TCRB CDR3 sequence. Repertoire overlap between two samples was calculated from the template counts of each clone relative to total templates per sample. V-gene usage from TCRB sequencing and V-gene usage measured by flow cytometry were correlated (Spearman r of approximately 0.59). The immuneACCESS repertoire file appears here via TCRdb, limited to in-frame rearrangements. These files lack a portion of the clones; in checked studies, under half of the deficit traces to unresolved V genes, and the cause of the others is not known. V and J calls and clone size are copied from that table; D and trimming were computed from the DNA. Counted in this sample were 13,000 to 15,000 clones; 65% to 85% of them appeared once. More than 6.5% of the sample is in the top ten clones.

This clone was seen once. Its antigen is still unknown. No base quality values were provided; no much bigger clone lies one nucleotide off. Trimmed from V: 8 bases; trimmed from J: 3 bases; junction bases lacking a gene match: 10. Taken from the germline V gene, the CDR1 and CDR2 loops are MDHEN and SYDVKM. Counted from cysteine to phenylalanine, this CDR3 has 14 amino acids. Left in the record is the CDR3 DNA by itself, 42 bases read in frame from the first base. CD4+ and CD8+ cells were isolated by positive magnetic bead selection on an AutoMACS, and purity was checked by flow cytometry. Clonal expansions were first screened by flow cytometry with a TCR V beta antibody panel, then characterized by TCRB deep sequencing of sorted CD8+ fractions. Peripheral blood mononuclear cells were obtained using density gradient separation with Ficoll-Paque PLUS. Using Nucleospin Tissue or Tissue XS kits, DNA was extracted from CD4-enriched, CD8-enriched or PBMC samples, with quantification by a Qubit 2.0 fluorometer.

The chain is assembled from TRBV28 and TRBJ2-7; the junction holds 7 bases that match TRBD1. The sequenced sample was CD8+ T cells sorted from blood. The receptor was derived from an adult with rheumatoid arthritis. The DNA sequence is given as TGTGCCAGCCGACAGACGGGACAGATCTACGAGCAGTACTTC. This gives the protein CASRQTGQIYEQYF. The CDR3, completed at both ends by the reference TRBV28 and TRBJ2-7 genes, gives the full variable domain DVKVTQSSRYLVKRTGEKVFLECVQDMDHENMFWYRQDPGLGLRLIYFSYDVKMKEKGDIPEGYSVSREKKERFSLILESASTNQTSMYLCASRQTGQIYEQYFGPGTRLTVT.